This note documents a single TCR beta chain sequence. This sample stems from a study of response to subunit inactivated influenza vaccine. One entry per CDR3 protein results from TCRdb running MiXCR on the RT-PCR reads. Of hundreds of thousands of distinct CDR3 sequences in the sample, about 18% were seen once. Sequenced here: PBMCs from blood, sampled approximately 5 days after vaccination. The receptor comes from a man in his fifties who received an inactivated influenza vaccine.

The CDR3 region is CASSYGRGETQYF. As DNA, the CDR3 is TGTGCCAGCAGTTACGGCCGAGGAGAGACCCAGTACTTC. This chain joins TRBV6-6 and TRBJ2-5; D uncertain. Trimming took 2 bases from V and 4 from J, leaving 8 bases between them. This CDR3 has 13 amino acids. Germline assignment: CDR1 MNHNY and CDR2 SVGAGI (reference sequence).